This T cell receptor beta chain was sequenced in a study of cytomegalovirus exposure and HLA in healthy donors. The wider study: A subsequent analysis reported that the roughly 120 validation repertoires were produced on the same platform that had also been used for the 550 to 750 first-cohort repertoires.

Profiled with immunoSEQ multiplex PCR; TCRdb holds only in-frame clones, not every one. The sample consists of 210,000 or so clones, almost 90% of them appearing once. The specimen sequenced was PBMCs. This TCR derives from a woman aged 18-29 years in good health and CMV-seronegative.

The CDR3 DNA is TGTGCCAGCAGCCTTAGCGGGATCCCGAGGAATGAGCAGTTCTTC. This translates into CASSLSGIPRNEQFF. The rearrangement joins TRBV27 to TRBJ2-1, with TRBD2 identical over 8 bases. Trimming at V came to 6 bases and at J to 7 bases, leaving 11 bases not matched to a gene. Germline V gene lookup returns CDR1 MNHEY and CDR2 SMNVEV (reference sequence). This CDR3 spans 15 amino acids.